The source of this TCR beta chain is a study of PD-L1 blockade in urothelial cancer. The repertoire was sequenced with immunoSEQ multiplex PCR; TCRdb's copy has only in-frame clones and lacks some. The sample consists of some 35,000 clones, 75% to 95% of them appearing once. This clonotype was sampled from a man aged 70-80 years with urothelial cancer. The specimen was PBMCs, collected around atezolizumab (anti-PD-L1) treatment.

CDR3 amino acids: CASSSLQNIQYF. The CDR3, as DNA: TGTGCCAGCAGCTCCCTCCAGAACATTCAGTACTTC. The chain couples TRBV7-3 to TRBJ2-4; no definite D call. From germline, CDR1 is SGHTA and CDR2 FQGTGA. This CDR3 contains 12 residues. Trimming stripped 4 bases from V and 7 bases from J, with 8 bases between.